These 7 T cell receptor beta chains share one sample of origin, sequenced in a study of T cell repertoires in cytomegalovirus infection. Each CDR3 protein gets one entry after TCRdb re-called the reads with MiXCR. The sample consists of some 900,000 distinct CDR3 sequences, approximately 32% of them appearing once. No antigens are known for them. Source: cultured CD8+ T cells from PBMCs, taken from culture after CMV antigen stimulation. Receptor source: a human donor in good health (CMV status not recorded). Some clones in this sample may be carry-over from other donors' samples.

The chain has TRBV28 and TRBJ1-2, with 7 bases matching TRBD1. The ends lost 3 bases at V and 6 bases at J; junction bases unmatched: 10. The germline V gene has CDR1 MDHEN and CDR2 SYDVKM. The CDR3 is 15 residues long. CDR3 coding DNA: TGTGCCAGCAGTTTTGTCGGTCAGGGGGAGGATGGCTACACCTTC. Encoded protein: CASSFVGQGEDGYTF.

This clonotype appeared a few times. This chain joins TRBV13 and TRBJ1-4; D is undetermined. V was cut by 8 bases and J by 8 bases, with 15 bases left in between. The CDR3 loop spans 13 amino acids. Germline lookup yields CDR1 PRHDT and CDR2 FYEKMQ (reference sequence). The CDR3, as DNA: TGTGCCAGCTCCCCTCGAGCGTCCGAAAAACTGTTTTTT. It encodes CASSPRASEKLFF. The full variable domain, with the rest looked up from reference TRBV13 and TRBJ1-4, is AAGVIQSPRHLIKEKRETATLKCYPIPRHDTVYWYQQGPGQDPQFLISFYEKMQSDKGSIPDRFSAQQFSDYHSELNMSSLELGDSALYFCASSPRASEKLFFGSGTQLSVL.

The table lists this clonotype with many counts. The J gene is TRBJ1-5, the V gene TRBV12-3 or TRBV12-4; D gene unclear. V dropped 8 bases and J dropped 6 bases, with 17 bases sitting between them. This CDR3 has 14 amino acids. CDR3 sequence: CASSTSPGSQPQHF. CDR3 nucleotides: TGTGCCAGCTCAACTTCCCCGGGAAGTCAGCCCCAGCATTTT.

This clonotype was detected only a few times. J is TRBJ2-3 and V is TRBV20-1; 7 bases fit TRBD1. Trimming at V came to 1 base and at J to 2 bases, leaving 21 bases not matched to a gene. Germline V gives CDR1 DFQATT, CDR2 SNEGSKA (reference sequence). There are 20 residues in the CDR3. CDR3 protein: CSARVSFEGAGEYYTDTQYF. The DNA for the CDR3 is TGCAGTGCTAGAGTGTCGTTCGAGGGGGCCGGAGAATACTACACAGATACGCAGTATTTT.

The CDR3 loop reads CSATGTGQQNTEAFF. CDR3 nucleotide sequence: TGCAGTGCTACTGGAACGGGACAACAGAACACTGAAGCTTTCTTT. V and J are TRBV20-1 and TRBJ1-1; a possible D gene is TRBD1 (6 bases). This CDR3 is 15 amino acids long. The V gene's germline CDR1 is DFQATT and CDR2 SNEGSKA (reference sequence). Trimming removed 4 bases from V and 1 base from J, with 16 bases in between.

This chain joins TRBV18 and TRBJ2-7; D might be TRBD2 (5 bases). This CDR3 has 14 residues. The germline CDR1 and CDR2 sequences are KGHSH and LQKENI. Trimming took off 2 bases at V and 5 bases at J, with 13 bases between the two ends. In DNA, the CDR3 is TGTGCCAGCTCACCAATTAGTCTCGGGGACGAGCAGTACTTC. Translation gives CASSPISLGDEQYF.

This clonotype appeared a few times. The chain has TRBV10-3 and TRBJ1-1, with TRBD1 identical over 8 bases. This CDR3 has 16 amino acids. CDR1 is ENHRY and CDR2 is SYGVKD in the germline V gene. V was clipped by 6 bases and J by 1 base; unmatched bases: 10. The CDR3 nucleotides read TGTGCCATCAGGGACAGGGTTGATAAGGGGAACACTGAAGCTTTCTTT. It encodes CAIRDRVDKGNTEAFF.